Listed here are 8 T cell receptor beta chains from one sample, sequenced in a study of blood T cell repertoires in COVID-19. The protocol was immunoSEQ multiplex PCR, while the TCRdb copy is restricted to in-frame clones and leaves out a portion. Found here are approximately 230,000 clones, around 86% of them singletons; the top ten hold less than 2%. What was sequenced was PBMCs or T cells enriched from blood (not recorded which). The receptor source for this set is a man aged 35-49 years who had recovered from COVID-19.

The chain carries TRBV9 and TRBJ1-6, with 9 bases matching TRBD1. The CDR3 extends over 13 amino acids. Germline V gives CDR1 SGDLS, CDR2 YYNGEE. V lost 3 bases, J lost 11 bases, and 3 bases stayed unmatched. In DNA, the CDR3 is TGTGCCAGCAGCGGACAGGGGGTCGCACCCCTCCACTTT. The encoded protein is CASSGQGVAPLHF.

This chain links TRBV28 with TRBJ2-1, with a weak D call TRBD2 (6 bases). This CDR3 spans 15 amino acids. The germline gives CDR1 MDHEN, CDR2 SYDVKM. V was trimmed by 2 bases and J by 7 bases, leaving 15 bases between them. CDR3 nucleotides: TGTGCCAGCAGTTTAGGTAGCGGCTGGGGAAATGAGCAGTTCTTC. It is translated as CASSLGSGWGNEQFF.

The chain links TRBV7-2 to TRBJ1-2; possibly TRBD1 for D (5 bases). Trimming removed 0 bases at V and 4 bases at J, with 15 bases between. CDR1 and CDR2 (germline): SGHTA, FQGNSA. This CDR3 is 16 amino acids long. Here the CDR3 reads CASSLALGRVPYGYTF. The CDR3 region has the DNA TGTGCCAGCAGCTTAGCGTTGGGCAGGGTGCCCTATGGCTACACCTTC.

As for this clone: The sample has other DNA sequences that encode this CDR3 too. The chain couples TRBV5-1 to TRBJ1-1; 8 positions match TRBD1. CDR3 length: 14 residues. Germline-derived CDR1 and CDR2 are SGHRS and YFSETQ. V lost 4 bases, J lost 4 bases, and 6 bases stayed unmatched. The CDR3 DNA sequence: TGCGCCAGCAGCCCCGGAACAGGGGGCACTGAAGCTTTCTTT. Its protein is CASSPGTGGTEAFF.

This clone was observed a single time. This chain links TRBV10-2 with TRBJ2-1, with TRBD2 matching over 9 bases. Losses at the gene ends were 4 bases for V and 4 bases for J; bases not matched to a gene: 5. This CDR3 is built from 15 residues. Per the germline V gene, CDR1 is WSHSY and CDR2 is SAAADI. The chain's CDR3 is CASSGGSGGYNEQFF. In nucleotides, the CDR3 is TGCGCCAGCAGTGGTGGTAGCGGGGGTTACAATGAGCAGTTCTTC.

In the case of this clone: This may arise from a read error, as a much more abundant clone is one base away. CDR3 loop: CASSRQGAGTEAFF. CDR3 nucleotides: TGTGCCAGCAGTCGACAGGGGGCAGGCACTGAAGCTTTCTTT. The chain combines TRBV7-9 with TRBJ1-1; 10 bases map to TRBD1. CDR1 SEHNR and CDR2 FQNEAQ come from the germline V gene (reference sequence). There are 14 residues in the CDR3. The junction had 5 bases not matched to a gene; V was cut back by 6 bases and J by 4 bases. Combining the CDR3 with reference TRBV7-9 and TRBJ1-1 gives the whole variable domain DTGVSQNPRHKITKRGQNVTFRCDPISEHNRLYWYRQTLGQGPEFLTYFQNEAQLEKSRLLSDRFSAERPKGSFSTLEIQRTEQGDSAMYLCASSRQGAGTEAFFGQGTRLTVV.

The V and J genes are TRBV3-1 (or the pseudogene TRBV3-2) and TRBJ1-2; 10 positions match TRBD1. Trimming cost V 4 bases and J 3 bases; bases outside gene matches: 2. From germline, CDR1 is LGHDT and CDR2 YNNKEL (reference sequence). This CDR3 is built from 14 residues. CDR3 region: CASSPGTGDYGYTF. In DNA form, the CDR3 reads TGTGCCAGCAGCCCCGGGACAGGGGACTATGGCTACACCTTC.

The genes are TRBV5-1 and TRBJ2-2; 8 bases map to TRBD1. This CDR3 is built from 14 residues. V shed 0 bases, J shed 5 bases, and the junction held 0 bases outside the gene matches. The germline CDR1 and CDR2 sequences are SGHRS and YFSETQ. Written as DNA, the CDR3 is TGCGCCAGCAGCTTGGGACAGGGGACCGGGGAGCTGTTTTTT. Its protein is CASSLGQGTGELFF. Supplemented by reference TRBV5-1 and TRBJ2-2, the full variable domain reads KAGVTQTPRYLIKTRGQQVTLSCSPISGHRSVSWYQQTPGQGLQFLFEYFSETQRNKGNFPGRFSGRQFSNSRSEMNVSTLELGDSALYLCASSLGQGTGELFFGEGSRLTVL.